This TCR beta chain was sequenced during a study of blood T cell repertoires in COVID-19 (dated by TCRdb to the early 2020s). Study-level background: Samples from collaborators originated in the United States, Italy and Spain and spanned both the acute and convalescent phases of COVID-19. Sample metadata almost always included a de-identified subject ID, COVID-19 status, age in years and sex. The prospective study material was composed of cDNA or gDNA derived from T cells, B-cell-depleted T cells, or PBMCs. The repertoires were made available in a free public database intended to serve as a resource for research on the immune response to SARS-CoV-2. Samples came from the ongoing ImmuneRACE study (first 160 participants) plus 1,254 subjects from 6 global collaborators. Where HLA class I and class II types were available, the types were taken from metadata supplied by the sample provider, not from assay-based typing. The dataset comprised deeply sampled blood TCRbeta repertoires from subjects exposed to, actively infected with, or recovered from COVID-19. General findings and caveats noted by the study authors: Clinical and demographic metadata were provided uncurated, with the amount varying by source and participant.

V is pared back by 5 bases and J by 0 bases, with 14 bases lying between the germline termini. Including cysteine and phenylalanine, the CDR3 has 16 amino acids. The read is trimmed to its CDR3 DNA, 48 bases read in frame from base 1. CDR1 is given as LNHDA and CDR2 as SQIVND, both from the germline V gene (reference sequence). With regard to this clone: This receptor's antigen is unknown. The record has no base qualities; no much larger clone is one base away.

In Seattle, one collaborating source enrolled patients while the infection was active and tracked those patients longitudinally over the course of disease. The collaborating institutions used their own protocols to collect whole blood in K2EDTA tubes. For TCRbeta analysis, collaborator samples were shipped as frozen whole blood, as isolated PBMCs, or as DNA extracted from either sample type. The immunoSEQ Assay, a bias-controlled multiplex PCR, was used to amplify TCRbeta CDR3 regions from genomic DNA. Under the source paper's analysis protocol: The number of nucleated cells in each sample was estimated by amplification of reference gene primers within the assay. To quantify the absolute abundance of each unique TCRbeta CDR3 rearrangement, sequence reads were collapsed and filtered. For each sample, productive Simpson clonality was calculated as the square root of Simpson's diversity index across productive rearrangements. TCRdb took over this immuneACCESS table, retaining in-frame rearrangements with V and J assigned. Such tables are incomplete; in checked studies, under half of the missing clones stem from an unresolved V gene, and the remainder is unexplained. V, J and clone size were drawn from that table, and D and trimming were deduced from the DNA. This sample has some 200,000 clones in its table, and 94% of those were observed once. Approximately 0.8% of the sample rests with the top ten.

Sequencing used peripheral blood. The TCR comes from a young man with COVID-19, enrolled during active disease. Recombination connected TRBV19 to TRBJ2-4; a tentative D call is TRBD1 (5 bases match). The sequence in DNA is TGTGCCAGTAGTGAGACAGAACTCCTAGCCAAAAACATTCAGTACTTC. This gives the protein CASSETELLAKNIQYF.